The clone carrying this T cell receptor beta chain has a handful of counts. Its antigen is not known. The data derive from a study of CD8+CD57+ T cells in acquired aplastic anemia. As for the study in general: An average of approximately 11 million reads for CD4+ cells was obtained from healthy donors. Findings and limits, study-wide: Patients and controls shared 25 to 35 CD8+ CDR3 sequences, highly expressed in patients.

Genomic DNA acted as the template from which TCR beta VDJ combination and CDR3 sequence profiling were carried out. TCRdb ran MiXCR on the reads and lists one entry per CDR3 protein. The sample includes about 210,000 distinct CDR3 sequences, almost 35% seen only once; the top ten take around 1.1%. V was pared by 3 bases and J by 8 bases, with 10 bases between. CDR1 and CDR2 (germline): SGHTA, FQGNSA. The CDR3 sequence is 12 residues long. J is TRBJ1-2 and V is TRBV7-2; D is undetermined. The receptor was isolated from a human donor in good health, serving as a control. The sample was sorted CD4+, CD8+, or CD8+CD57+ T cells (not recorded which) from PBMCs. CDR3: CASSFGPDGYTF. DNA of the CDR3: TGTGCCAGCAGCTTCGGTCCCGACGGCTACACCTTC.